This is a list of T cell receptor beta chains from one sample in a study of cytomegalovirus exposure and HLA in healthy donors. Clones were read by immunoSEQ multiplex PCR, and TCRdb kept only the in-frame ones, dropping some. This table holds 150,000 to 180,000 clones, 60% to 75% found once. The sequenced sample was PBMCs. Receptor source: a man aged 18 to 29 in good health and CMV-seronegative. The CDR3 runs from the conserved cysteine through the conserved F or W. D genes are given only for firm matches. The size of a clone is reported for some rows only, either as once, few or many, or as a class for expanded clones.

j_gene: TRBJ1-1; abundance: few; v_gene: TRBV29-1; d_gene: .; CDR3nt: TGCAGCGTTGAATATAATAGGGGGACTGAAGCTTTCTTT; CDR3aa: CSVEYNRGTEAFF
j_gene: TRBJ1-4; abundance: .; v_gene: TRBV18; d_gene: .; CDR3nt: TGTGCCAGCTCACCACAAGTGGGCAGGGCGGGGAATGAAAAACTGTTTTTT; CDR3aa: CASSPQVGRAGNEKLFF
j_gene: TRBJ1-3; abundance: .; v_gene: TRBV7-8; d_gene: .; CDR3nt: TGTGCCAGCAGCACCGGACAATACTCTGGAAACACCATATATTTT; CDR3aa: CASSTGQYSGNTIYF
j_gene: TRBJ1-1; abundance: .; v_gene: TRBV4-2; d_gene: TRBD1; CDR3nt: TGTGCCAGCAGCCAGGTTACGACAGGGAGGAACACTGAAGCTTTCTTT; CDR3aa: CASSQVTTGRNTEAFF
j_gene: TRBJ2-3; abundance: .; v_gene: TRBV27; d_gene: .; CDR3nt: TGTGCCAGCAGTTTATCTGCGGGGGCCAGCACAGATACGCAGTATTTT; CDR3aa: CASSLSAGASTDTQYF
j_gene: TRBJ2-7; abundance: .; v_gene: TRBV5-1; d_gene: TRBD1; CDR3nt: TGCGCCAGCAGCCAGAACAGGGGTCGAGAGCAGTACTTC; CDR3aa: CASSQNRGREQYF
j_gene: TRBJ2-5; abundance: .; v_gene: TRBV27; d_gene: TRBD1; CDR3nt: TGTGCCAGCAGTTCCGGACAGGCGGGCTGGGAGACCCAGTACTTC; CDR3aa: CASSSGQAGWETQYF
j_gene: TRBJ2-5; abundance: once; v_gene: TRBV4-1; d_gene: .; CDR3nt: TGCGCCAGCAGCCAAGAGACACTCATATACCAAGAGACCCAGTACTTC; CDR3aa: CASSQETLIYQETQYF
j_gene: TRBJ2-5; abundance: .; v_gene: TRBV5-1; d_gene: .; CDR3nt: TGCGCCAGCAGCCCTAGGATCGGGGAACAAGAGACCCAGTACTTC; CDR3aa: CASSPRIGEQETQYF
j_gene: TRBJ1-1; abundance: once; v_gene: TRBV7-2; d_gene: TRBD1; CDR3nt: TGTGCCAGCAGCTCTAGGACAGGGGACACTGAAGCTTTCTTT; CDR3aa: CASSSRTGDTEAFF
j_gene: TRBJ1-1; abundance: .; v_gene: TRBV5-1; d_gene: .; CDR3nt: TGCGCCAGCAGCTTGGGACAGAGTGAAGCTTTCTTT; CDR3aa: CASSLGQSEAFF
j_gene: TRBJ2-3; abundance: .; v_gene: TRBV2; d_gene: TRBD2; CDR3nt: TGTGCCAGCAGTGAGTACGAGGGACTAACGCAGTATTTT; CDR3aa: CASSEYEGLTQYF
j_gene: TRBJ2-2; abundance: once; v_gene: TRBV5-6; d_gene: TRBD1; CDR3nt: TGTGCCAGCAGCTCCCTCCCGGGACAGGGGACCCTCGGGGAGCTGTTTTTT; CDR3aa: CASSSLPGQGTLGELFF
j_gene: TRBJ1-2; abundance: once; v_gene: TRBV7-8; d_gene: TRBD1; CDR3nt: TGTGCCAGCAGCTCCCAGAATGACAGGGGGCTCCTTAACTATGGCTACACCTTC; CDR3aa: CASSSQNDRGLLNYGYTF
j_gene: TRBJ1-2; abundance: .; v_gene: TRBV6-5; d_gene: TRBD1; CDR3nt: TGTGCCAGCAGTCCGTGGACAGGGAACGCCTATGGCTACACCTTC; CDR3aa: CASSPWTGNAYGYTF
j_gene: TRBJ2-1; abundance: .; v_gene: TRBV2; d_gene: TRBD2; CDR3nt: TGTGCCAGCAGCGGGGCTAGCGGGCAGTACAATGAGCAGTTCTTC; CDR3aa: CASSGASGQYNEQFF
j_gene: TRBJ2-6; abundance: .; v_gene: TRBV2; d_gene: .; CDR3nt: TGTGCCAGCAATCCGGGTTTTATTTCTGGGGCCAACGTCCTGACTTTC; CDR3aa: CASNPGFISGANVLTF
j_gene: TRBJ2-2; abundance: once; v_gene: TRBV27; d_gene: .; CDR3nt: TGTGCCAGCAGTTTATCGACTTGGACACTTAACACCGGGGAGCTGTTTTTT; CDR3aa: CASSLSTWTLNTGELFF
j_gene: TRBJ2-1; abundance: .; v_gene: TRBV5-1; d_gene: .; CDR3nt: TGCGCCAGCAGCCCGGTTGGGGGGACCCCCCTCAATGAGCAGTTCTTC; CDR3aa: CASSPVGGTPLNEQFF
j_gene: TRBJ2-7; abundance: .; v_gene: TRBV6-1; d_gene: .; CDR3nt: TGTGCCAGCAGTGGCCGACAGCCCTTCCATCCCTACGAGCAGTACTTC; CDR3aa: CASSGRQPFHPYEQYF
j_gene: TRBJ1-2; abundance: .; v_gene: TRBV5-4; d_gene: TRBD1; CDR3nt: TGTGCCAGCAGCTTGGATGTGGGACAGTTGGATTATGGCTACACCTTC; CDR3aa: CASSLDVGQLDYGYTF
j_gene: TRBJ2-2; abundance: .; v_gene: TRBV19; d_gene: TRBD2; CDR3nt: TGTGCCAGTAGTGCGGGGGGGCCTCCCGGGGAGCTGTTTTTT; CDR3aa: CASSAGGPPGELFF
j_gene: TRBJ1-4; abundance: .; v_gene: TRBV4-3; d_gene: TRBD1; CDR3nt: TGCGCCAGCAGCCGGGACAGAGGAACTAATGAAAAACTGTTTTTT; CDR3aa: CASSRDRGTNEKLFF
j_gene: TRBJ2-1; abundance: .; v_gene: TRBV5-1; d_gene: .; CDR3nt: TGCGCCAGCAGCTTGGACGGTCCGGGCAATGAGCAGTTCTTC; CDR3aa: CASSLDGPGNEQFF
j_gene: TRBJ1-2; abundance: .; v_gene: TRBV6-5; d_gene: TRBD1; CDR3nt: TGTGCCAGCAGTTACGAACCAGGGGGCTATGGCTACACCTTC; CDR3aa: CASSYEPGGYGYTF
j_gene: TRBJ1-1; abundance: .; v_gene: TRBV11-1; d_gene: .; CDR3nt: TGTGCCAGCAGCTTAGGGGCCCCAGGGCCGAACACTGAGGCTTTCTTT; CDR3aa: CASSLGAPGPNTEAFF
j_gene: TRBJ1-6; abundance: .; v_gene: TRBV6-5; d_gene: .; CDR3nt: TGTGCCAGCAGCGGTCCGAGCTCCTATAATTCGCCCCTCCACTTT; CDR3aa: CASSGPSSYNSPLHF
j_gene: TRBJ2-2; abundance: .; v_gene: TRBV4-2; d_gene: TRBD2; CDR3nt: TGTGCCAGCAGCCAAGCGGGGGGGCCGGTCACCGGGGAGCTGTTTTTT; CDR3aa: CASSQAGGPVTGELFF
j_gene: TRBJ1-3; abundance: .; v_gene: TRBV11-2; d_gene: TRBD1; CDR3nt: TGTGCCAGCAGCTTAGGTGCCGGGACAGCCTTCTCTGGAAACACCATATATTTT; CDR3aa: CASSLGAGTAFSGNTIYF
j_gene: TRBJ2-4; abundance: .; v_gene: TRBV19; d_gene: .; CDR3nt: TGTGCCAGTAGTATAGTTTGGTCAGGGGCCAAAAACATTCAGTACTTC; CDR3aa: CASSIVWSGAKNIQYF
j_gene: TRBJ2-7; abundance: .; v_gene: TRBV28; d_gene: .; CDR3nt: TGTGCCAGCAGTTTATCGCCGGCGAGGCACGAGCAGTACTTC; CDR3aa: CASSLSPARHEQYF
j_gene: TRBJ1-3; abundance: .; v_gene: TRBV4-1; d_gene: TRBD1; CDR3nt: TGCGCCAGCAGCCAGACAGGGGGAAACACCATATATTTT; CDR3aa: CASSQTGGNTIYF
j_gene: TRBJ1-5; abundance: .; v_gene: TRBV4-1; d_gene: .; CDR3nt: TGCGCCAGCAGCCAAGATCCGCTCTATAGCAATCAGCCCCAGCATTTT; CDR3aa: CASSQDPLYSNQPQHF
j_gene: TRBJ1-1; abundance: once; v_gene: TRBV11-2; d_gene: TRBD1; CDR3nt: TGTGCCAGCAGCTCCACAGGGACAGGTGTTGAAGCTTTCTTT; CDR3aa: CASSSTGTGVEAFF
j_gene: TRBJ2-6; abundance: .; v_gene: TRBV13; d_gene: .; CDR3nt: TGTGCCAGCAGCTTTGGCAGGGCCACCTCTGGAGGGGCCAACGTCCTGACTTTC; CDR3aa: CASSFGRATSGGANVLTF
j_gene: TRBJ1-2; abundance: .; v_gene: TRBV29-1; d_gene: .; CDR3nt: TGCAGCGTTGAGGGGTTTGGGGGCCCTAACTATGGCTACACCTTC; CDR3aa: CSVEGFGGPNYGYTF
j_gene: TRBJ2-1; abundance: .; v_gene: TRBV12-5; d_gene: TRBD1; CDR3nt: TGTGCTAGTGTAGGGGGACAGGGGGTTTTGTACAATGAGCAGTTCTTC; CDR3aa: CASVGGQGVLYNEQFF
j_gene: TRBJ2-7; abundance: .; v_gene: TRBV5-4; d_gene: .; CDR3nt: TGTGCCAGCAGCTTGGCACCAGGGATCACCTCCTACGAGCAGTACTTC; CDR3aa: CASSLAPGITSYEQYF
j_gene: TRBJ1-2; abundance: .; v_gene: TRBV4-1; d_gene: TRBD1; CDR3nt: TGCGCCAGCAGCCTTAGGACAGGGGGCGAGGGAAACTATGGCTACACCTTC; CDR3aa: CASSLRTGGEGNYGYTF
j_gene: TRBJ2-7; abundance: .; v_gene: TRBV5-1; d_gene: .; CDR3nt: TGCGCCAGCAGCCCCTCCCGGGGACTCTACTACGAGCAGTACTTC; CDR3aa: CASSPSRGLYYEQYF